These T cell receptor beta chains were read from a single sample in a study of Graves' ophthalmopathy and Graves' hyperthyroidism. TCRdb reanalysed the multiplex PCR reads using MiXCR and keeps one entry per CDR3 protein. The sample carries roughly 380,000 distinct CDR3 sequences, 15% recorded once. The sequenced sample consisted of peripheral blood. The receptors stem from a woman between 18 and 29 years old with stable Graves' hyperthyroidism. Each CDR3 is given with its conserved first and last residue. The order of the fields is J gene, V gene, clone size, D gene, CDR3 protein, CDR3 DNA. A D gene is named only where the DNA matches it firmly. Size is stated for part of the rows, as once, few or many counts, or as a class when the clone is expanded.

TRBJ2-5	TRBV11-3	-	-	CAITLEGSVWQETQYF	TGTGCCATCACCCTGGAGGGGTCGGTTTGGCAAGAGACCCAGTACTTC
TRBJ2-7	TRBV3-1	many	TRBD2	CASSLAGYSEQYF	TGTGCCAGCAGCCTAGCGGGGTACTCCGAGCAGTACTTC
TRBJ2-7	TRBV11-2	many	TRBD1	CASSLVGQVYEQYF	TGTGCCAGCAGCTTAGTGGGACAGGTCTACGAGCAGTACTTC
TRBJ1-5	TRBV2	many	TRBD1	CASEGLTGASNQPQHF	TGTGCCAGCGAAGGCCTGACAGGGGCTAGCAATCAGCCCCAGCATTTT
TRBJ2-7	TRBV7-8	many	-	CASSLWGTDTYEQYF	TGTGCCAGCAGCCTGTGGGGGACGGATACCTACGAGCAGTACTTC
TRBJ2-5	TRBV12-3/TRBV12-4	many	-	CASSLKVYGSQETQYF	TGTGCCAGCAGTTTAAAGGTATACGGTTCGCAAGAGACCCAGTACTTC
TRBJ1-6	TRBV2	many	-	CASSERALTYNSPLHF	TGTGCCAGCAGTGAAAGGGCCTTAACCTATAATTCACCCCTCCACTTT
TRBJ1-1	TRBV2	many	-	CASTRQPSNTEAFF	TGTGCCAGCACAAGACAGCCATCGAACACTGAAGCTTTCTTT
TRBJ2-7	TRBV2	many	-	CASSDGRGSYEQYF	TGTGCCAGCAGTGATGGCAGGGGATCCTACGAGCAGTACTTC
TRBJ1-1	TRBV19	once	TRBD1	CASSVTGVAVAFF	TGTGCCAGTAGTGTTACAGGGGTGGCAGTAGCTTTCTTT
TRBJ1-5	TRBV15	many	TRBD1	CATSEQGFPRPQHF	TGTGCCACCAGCGAACAGGGGTTCCCTCGGCCCCAGCATTTT
TRBJ1-5	TRBV25-1	many	-	CASSESGGGNQPQHF	TGTGCCAGCAGTGAATCGGGGGGGGGTAATCAGCCCCAGCATTTT
TRBJ2-5	TRBV15	many	-	CATSAGGGEETQYF	TGTGCCACCAGCGCCGGAGGAGGGGAAGAGACCCAGTACTTC
TRBJ1-2	TRBV12-5	many	-	CASGLAPGLRNYGYTF	TGTGCTAGTGGTTTGGCACCGGGACTGCGCAACTATGGCTACACCTTC
TRBJ1-1	TRBV12-3/TRBV12-4	many	-	CASSNRAVNTEAFF	TGTGCCAGCAGTAACAGGGCAGTGAACACTGAAGCTTTCTTT
TRBJ1-2	TRBV7-9	many	-	CASSNTGIHGYTF	TGTGCCAGCAGCAACACAGGGATACATGGCTACACCTTC
TRBJ1-2	TRBV11-3	many	-	CASSSHIDHGYTF	TGTGCCAGCAGCTCCCACATCGATCATGGCTACACCTTC